The source of this T cell receptor (beta chain) is a study of blood T cells in healthy people across ages. Findings and limits, study-wide: Any changes in expanded clonotypes were possibly confounded, as donor CMV status remained unknown. TCR beta diversity per million T cells fell roughly linearly with age.

Per germline, CDR1 SGHDN and CDR2 FVKESK. V gave up 2 bases and J gave up 10 bases, with 20 bases separating them. The length of the CDR3 is 15 residues. Each sample provided at least 5 micrograms of extracted total RNA. This clonotype was detected a few times. Its antigen is as yet unknown. With a J-beta primer mix and a sample-barcoded 5' primer, a second PCR ran 7 to 11 cycles. TCRdb fed the 5' RACE reads into MiXCR, producing one record per CDR3 protein. The sample includes some 700,000 distinct CDR3 sequences, 22% seen only once; the top ten take under 25%. This rearrangement joins TRBV14 to TRBJ1-1, with a weak D call TRBD1 (5 bases). This clonotype was sampled from a man in his 70s in good health. Sequencing was done on a sample of blood. In DNA, the CDR3 is TGTGCCAGCAGCCAAACATTCGGGGGAACGGGAGGAGCTTTCTTT. This gives the protein CASSQTFGGTGGAFF.